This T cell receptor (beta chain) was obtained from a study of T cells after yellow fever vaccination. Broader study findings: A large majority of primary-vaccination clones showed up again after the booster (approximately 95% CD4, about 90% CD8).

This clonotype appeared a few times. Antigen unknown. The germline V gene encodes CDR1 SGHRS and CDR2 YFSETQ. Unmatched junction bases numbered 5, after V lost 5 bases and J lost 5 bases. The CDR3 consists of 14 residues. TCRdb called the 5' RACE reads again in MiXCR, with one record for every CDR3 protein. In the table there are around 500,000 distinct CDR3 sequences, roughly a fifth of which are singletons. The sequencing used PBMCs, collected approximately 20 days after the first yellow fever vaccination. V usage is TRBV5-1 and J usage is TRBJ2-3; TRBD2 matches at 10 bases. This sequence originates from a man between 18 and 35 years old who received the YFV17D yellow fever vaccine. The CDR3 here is CASRSSGGGDTQYF. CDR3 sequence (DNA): TGCGCCAGCAGATCAAGCGGGGGGGGAGATACGCAGTATTTT. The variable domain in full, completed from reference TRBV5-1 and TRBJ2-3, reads KAGVTQTPRYLIKTRGQQVTLSCSPISGHRSVSWYQQTPGQGLQFLFEYFSETQRNKGNFPGRFSGRQFSNSRSEMNVSTLELGDSALYLCASRSSGGGDTQYFGPGTRLTVL.